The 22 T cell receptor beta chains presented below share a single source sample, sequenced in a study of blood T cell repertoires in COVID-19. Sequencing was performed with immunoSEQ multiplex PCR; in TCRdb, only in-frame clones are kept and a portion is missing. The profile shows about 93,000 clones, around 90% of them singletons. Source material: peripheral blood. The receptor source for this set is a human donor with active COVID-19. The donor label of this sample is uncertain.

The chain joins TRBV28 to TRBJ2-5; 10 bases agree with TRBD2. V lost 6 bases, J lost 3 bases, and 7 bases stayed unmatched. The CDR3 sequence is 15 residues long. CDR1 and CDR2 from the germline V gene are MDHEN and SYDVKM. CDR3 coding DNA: TGTGCCAGCAGACAAAGAGCGGGGGGGAAAGAGACCCAGTACTTC. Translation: CASRQRAGGKETQYF.

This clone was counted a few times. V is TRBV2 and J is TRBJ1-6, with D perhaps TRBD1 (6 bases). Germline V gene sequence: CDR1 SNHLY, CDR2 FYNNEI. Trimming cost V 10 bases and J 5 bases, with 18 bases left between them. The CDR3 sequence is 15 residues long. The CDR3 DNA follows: TGTGCCACCTCTCTAGGGACAACGAATAATTCACCCCTCCACTTT. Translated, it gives CATSLGTTNNSPLHF.

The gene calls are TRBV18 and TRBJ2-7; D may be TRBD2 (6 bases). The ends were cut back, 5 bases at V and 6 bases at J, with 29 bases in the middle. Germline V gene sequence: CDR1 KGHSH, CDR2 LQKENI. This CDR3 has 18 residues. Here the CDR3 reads CASSNQRGRRGITAEQYF. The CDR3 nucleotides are TGTGCCAGCTCAAATCAGAGAGGGCGGAGGGGTATAACAGCCGAGCAGTACTTC.

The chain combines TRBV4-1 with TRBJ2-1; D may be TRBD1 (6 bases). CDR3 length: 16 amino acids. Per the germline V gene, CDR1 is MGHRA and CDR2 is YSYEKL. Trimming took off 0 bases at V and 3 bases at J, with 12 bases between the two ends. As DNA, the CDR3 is TGCGCCAGCAGCCAAGACGACAGGATAAACTACAATGAGCAGTTCTTC. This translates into CASSQDDRINYNEQFF.

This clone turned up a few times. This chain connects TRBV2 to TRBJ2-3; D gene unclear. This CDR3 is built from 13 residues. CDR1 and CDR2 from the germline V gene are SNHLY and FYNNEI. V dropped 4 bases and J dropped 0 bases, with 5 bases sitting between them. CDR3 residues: CASSVVSTDTQYF. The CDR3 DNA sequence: TGTGCCAGCAGTGTAGTGAGCACAGATACGCAGTATTTT.

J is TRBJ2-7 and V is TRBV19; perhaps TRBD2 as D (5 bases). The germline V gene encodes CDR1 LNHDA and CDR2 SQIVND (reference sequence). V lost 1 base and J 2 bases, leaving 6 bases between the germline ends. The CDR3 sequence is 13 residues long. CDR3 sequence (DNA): TGTGCCAGTAGTATAGGGCGGGCCTACGAGCAGTACTTC. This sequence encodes CASSIGRAYEQYF.

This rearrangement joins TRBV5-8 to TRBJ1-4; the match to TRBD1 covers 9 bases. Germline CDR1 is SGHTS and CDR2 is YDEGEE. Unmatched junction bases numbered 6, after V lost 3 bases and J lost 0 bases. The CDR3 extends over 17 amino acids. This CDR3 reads CASSSGTGSATNEKLFF. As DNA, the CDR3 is TGTGCCAGCAGCTCCGGGACAGGGAGTGCAACTAATGAAAAACTGTTTTTT.

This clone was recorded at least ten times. The CDR3 spells CASSPSLTPLHF. In nucleotides, the CDR3 is TGTGCCAGCAGTCCCTCTTTAACACCCCTCCACTTT. V and J are TRBV12-3 or TRBV12-4 and TRBJ1-6; unclear D gene. Trimming shortened V by 5 bases and J by 11 bases, and 10 bases separated the two germline ends. The CDR3 extends over 12 amino acids.

The CDR3 protein is CASSPGEAGNTEAFF. CDR3 coding DNA: TGTGCCAGCAGCCCGGGTGAGGCCGGGAACACTGAAGCTTTCTTT. This rearrangement joins TRBV5-8 to TRBJ1-1; D ambiguous. The germline V gene has CDR1 SGHTS and CDR2 YDEGEE. The CDR3 sequence is 15 residues long. Trimming left V 4 bases short and J 1 base short, with 14 bases between.

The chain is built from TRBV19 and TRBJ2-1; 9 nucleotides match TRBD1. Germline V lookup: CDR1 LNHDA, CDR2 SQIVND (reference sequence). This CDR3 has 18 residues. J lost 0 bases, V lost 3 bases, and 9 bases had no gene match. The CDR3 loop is CASSMGQGTRSSYNEQFF. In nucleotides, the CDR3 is TGTGCCAGTAGTATGGGACAGGGAACTAGAAGCTCCTACAATGAGCAGTTCTTC.

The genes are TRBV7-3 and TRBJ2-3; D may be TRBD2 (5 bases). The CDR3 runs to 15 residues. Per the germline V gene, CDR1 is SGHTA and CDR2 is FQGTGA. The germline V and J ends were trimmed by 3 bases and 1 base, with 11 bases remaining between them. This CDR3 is CASSFGVRGTDTQYF. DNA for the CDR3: TGTGCCAGCAGCTTCGGAGTGCGGGGCACAGATACGCAGTATTTT.

DNA of the CDR3: TGCGCCAGCAGCTTGGTACAGGGAACCTACAATGAGCAGTTCTTC. It specifies CASSLVQGTYNEQFF. This chain connects TRBV5-1 to TRBJ2-1, with D possibly matching TRBD1 (6 bases). Trimming took 0 bases from V and 2 from J, leaving 9 bases between them. CDR1 is SGHRS, CDR2 YFSETQ, per germline. The CDR3 contains 15 residues.

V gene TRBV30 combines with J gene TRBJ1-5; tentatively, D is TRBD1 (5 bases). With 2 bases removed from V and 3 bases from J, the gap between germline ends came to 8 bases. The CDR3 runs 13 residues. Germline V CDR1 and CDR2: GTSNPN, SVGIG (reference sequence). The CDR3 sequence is CAWSSGVNQPQHF. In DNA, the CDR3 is TGTGCCTGGAGTTCGGGGGTCAATCAGCCCCAGCATTTT.

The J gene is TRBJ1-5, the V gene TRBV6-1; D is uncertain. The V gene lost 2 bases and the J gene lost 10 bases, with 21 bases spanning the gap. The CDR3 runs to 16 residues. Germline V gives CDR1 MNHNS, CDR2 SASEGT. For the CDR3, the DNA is TGTGCCAGCAGTGAAAGTAGTGGAACAGCCTCCGAACCCCAGCATTTT. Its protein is CASSESSGTASEPQHF.

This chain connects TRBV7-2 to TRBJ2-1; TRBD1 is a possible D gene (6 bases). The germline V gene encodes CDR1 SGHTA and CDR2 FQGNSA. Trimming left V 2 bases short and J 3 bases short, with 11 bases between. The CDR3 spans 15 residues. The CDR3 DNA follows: TGTGCCAGCAGCTTATTTGGACAGATCTACAATGAGCAGTTCTTC. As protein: CASSLFGQIYNEQFF.

The CDR3 sequence is CASFYRNTGELFF. The CDR3 DNA is TGCGCCAGCTTTTACAGGAACACCGGGGAGCTGTTTTTT. The V call is TRBV10-1, the J call TRBJ2-2; D gene ambiguous. Germline values: CDR1 WNHNN, CDR2 SYGVQD (reference sequence). Trimming took off 8 bases at V and 1 base at J, with 8 bases between the two ends. This CDR3 has 13 amino acids.

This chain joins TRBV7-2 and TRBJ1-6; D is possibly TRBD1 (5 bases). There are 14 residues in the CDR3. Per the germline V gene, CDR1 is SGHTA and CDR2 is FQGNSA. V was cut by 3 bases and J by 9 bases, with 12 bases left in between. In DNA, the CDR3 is TGTGCCAGCAGCTTGCAGGGTAGGAGTTCACCCCTCCACTTT. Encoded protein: CASSLQGRSSPLHF.

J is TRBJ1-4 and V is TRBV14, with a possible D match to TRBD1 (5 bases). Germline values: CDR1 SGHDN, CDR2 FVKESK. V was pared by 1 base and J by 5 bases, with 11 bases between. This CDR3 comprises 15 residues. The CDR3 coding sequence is TGTGCCAGCAGCCAAGGGCGGGACGGGAATGAAAAACTGTTTTTT. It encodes CASSQGRDGNEKLFF.

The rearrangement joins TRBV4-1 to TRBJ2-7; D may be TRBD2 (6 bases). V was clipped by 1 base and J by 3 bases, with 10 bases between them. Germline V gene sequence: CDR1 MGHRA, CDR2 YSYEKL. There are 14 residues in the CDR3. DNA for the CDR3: TGCGCCAGCAGCCAAGGAGGGACTGGCTACGAGCAGTACTTC. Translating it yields CASSQGGTGYEQYF.

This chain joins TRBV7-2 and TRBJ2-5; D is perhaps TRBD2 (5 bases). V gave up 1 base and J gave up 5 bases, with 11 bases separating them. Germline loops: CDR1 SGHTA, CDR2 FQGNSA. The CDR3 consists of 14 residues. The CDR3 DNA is TGTGCCAGCAGCTTAGGAGGGTCGTTGGAGACCCAGTACTTC. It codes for CASSLGGSLETQYF.

CDR3 coding DNA: TGTGCCAGCAGCTTGGATAGCGGGGGGGCCAGGTTCTTC. Its protein is CASSLDSGGARFF. This sequence joins TRBV7-2 and TRBJ2-1; 11 bases map to TRBD2. The V gene's germline CDR1 is SGHTA and CDR2 FQGNSA. With V trimmed by 3 bases and J by 15 bases, 7 bases remained unmatched. The CDR3 loop spans 13 amino acids.

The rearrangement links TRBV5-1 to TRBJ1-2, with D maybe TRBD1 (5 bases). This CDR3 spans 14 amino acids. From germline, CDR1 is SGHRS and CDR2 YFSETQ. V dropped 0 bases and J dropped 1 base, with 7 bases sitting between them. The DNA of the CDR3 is TGCGCCAGCAGCTTGGAGGGACTTAACTATGGCTACACCTTC. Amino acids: CASSLEGLNYGYTF.